This note documents a single T cell receptor beta chain sequence. The PCR used 60 Vbeta and 13 Jbeta primers. TCRdb's copy holds only in-frame clones and misses some; the assay was immunoSEQ multiplex PCR. Of roughly 66,000 clones listed, about 61% are singletons. Germline V gives CDR1 SGHDT, CDR2 YYEEEE. The CDR3 runs 15 residues. J gave up 5 bases and V 6 bases, and 13 bases lay outside the gene matches. This specimen comes from a study of cytomegalovirus exposure and HLA in healthy donors. The origin of this receptor is a woman in her fifties or sixties in good health and CMV-seronegative. The specimen was PBMCs. V is TRBV5-6 and J is TRBJ2-7; 8 positions agree with TRBD2. The CDR3 nucleotides read TGTGCCAGCACCAAAAGCGGGAGACTGATGCACGAGCAGTACTTC. This codes for CASTKSGRLMHEQYF.